These T cell receptor beta chains were read from a single sample in a study of prognosis after radiotherapy for stage I lung cancer. Each CDR3 protein gets one entry after TCRdb re-called the multiplex PCR reads with MiXCR. The sample yields tens of thousands of distinct CDR3 sequences, around 40% seen once. The sequencing here drew on PBMCs, taken before or after stereotactic body radiation therapy (not recorded which). The receptors stem from a donor aged 50 or older with non-small cell lung cancer. Both conserved end residues are trimmed from each CDR3. The order of the fields is V gene, J gene, D gene, CDR3 protein. A D gene is named only where the DNA matches it firmly.

V: TRBV3-1
J: TRBJ2-6
D: -
CDR3: ASSQPATALAANVLT

V: TRBV10-3
J: TRBJ1-1
D: -
CDR3: AISEPHGRVGGNTEAF

V: TRBV12-5
J: TRBJ1-2
D: -
CDR3: ASGLSNYGYT

V: TRBV2
J: TRBJ1-6
D: -
CDR3: ASREQSSFNSHLH

V: TRBV4-1
J: TRBJ1-1
D: -
CDR3: ASSQDRYRVNTEAF

V: TRBV6-2/TRBV6-3
J: TRBJ2-3
D: TRBD2
CDR3: ASSDVRGADTQY

V: TRBV12-3/TRBV12-4
J: TRBJ1-6
D: -
CDR3: ASSLRVGLGVHRGYSPLH

V: TRBV6-1
J: TRBJ1-6
D: -
CDR3: AIRTGNSPLH

V: TRBV6-1
J: TRBJ1-2
D: -
CDR3: ASLTVNYGYA

V: TRBV12-3/TRBV12-4
J: TRBJ2-6
D: -
CDR3: ASSEPTDYSGANVLT

V: TRBV19
J: TRBJ2-5
D: TRBD2
CDR3: ATTSGSGGETQY

V: TRBV6-4
J: TRBJ2-7
D: -
CDR3: ASSKSVPGGGGRISYEQY

V: TRBV2
J: TRBJ1-3
D: TRBD1
CDR3: ASSEGTAGNTIY

V: TRBV9
J: TRBJ2-1
D: TRBD2
CDR3: ASSAWTSGGYNEQF

V: TRBV30
J: TRBJ2-3
D: -
CDR3: AWSVGAGQTDTQY

V: TRBV29-1
J: TRBJ1-1
D: TRBD1
CDR3: SVSGQGAIAF

V: TRBV6-1
J: TRBJ2-5
D: TRBD1
CDR3: ASSSRQGAVETQY

V: TRBV7-2
J: TRBJ2-7
D: -
CDR3: ASSLGRLGEQY

V: TRBV6-1
J: TRBJ2-7
D: -
CDR3: ASSTGTATYEQY

V: TRBV18
J: TRBJ1-2
D: -
CDR3: ASSPETRSNYGYT

V: TRBV20-1
J: TRBJ2-7
D: -
CDR3: SASGSHYEQY

V: TRBV3-1
J: TRBJ2-1
D: TRBD2
CDR3: ASSWTSNEQF

V: TRBV7-3
J: TRBJ2-1
D: -
CDR3: ASSHAGSRGYEQF

V: TRBV2
J: TRBJ2-1
D: TRBD2
CDR3: ASSELYSSGRGTIYNEQF

V: TRBV12-3/TRBV12-4
J: TRBJ2-3
D: -
CDR3: ASSGNTDTQY

V: TRBV9
J: TRBJ1-5
D: -
CDR3: ASSVGGGLEGGQPQH

V: TRBV7-2
J: TRBJ2-1
D: TRBD2
CDR3: ASSYGTSGARRSNEQF

V: TRBV19
J: TRBJ1-2
D: TRBD1
CDR3: ASTEAWDSYSYGYT

V: TRBV12-5
J: TRBJ2-1
D: TRBD2
CDR3: ASEPTGGLAGVGIYNEQF

V: TRBV12-3/TRBV12-4
J: TRBJ2-6
D: -
CDR3: ASSEPTDYCGANVLT

V: TRBV3-1
J: TRBJ1-1
D: TRBD1
CDR3: ASSPTGTTEAF

V: TRBV6-2/TRBV6-3
J: TRBJ1-1
D: -
CDR3: ASSYSRGAYEAF

V: TRBV6-2/TRBV6-3
J: TRBJ2-7
D: TRBD1
CDR3: ASSDWDRGYEQY

V: TRBV20-1
J: TRBJ1-2
D: -
CDR3: SARSRSVDGYT

V: TRBV5-8
J: TRBJ2-1
D: TRBD2
CDR3: ASSLVGREDNEQF

V: TRBV5-1
J: TRBJ2-1
D: TRBD1
CDR3: ASSFRGQGGFLNNEQF

V: TRBV19
J: TRBJ1-6
D: -
CDR3: ASSAGTARNSPLH

V: TRBV11-2
J: TRBJ2-6
D: -
CDR3: ASSQGGSSGANVLT

V: TRBV6-2/TRBV6-3
J: TRBJ1-2
D: TRBD1
CDR3: ASSDGTGNGYGNT

V: TRBV20-1
J: TRBJ2-7
D: TRBD2
CDR3: SASTRGRVYEKY

V: TRBV27
J: TRBJ1-4
D: -
CDR3: ASSLGGGEKLF

V: TRBV11-2
J: TRBJ2-2
D: -
CDR3: ASSRSTGLNTGELF

V: TRBV30
J: TRBJ1-5
D: -
CDR3: AWSVVRGEDQPQH

V: TRBV4-2
J: TRBJ2-1
D: TRBD2
CDR3: ASSPSPGTSHEQF

V: TRBV11-2
J: TRBJ2-1
D: -
CDR3: ASSQVAAWTIRNEQF

V: TRBV9
J: TRBJ1-3
D: -
CDR3: ASSVSGSGNTIY

V: TRBV7-9
J: TRBJ2-3
D: -
CDR3: ASSLAGYTDTQY

V: TRBV11-2
J: TRBJ2-1
D: TRBD1
CDR3: ASSYTGGADNEQF

V: TRBV5-1
J: TRBJ2-7
D: TRBD2
CDR3: ASSPRTSGKDYEQY

V: TRBV28
J: TRBJ1-2
D: TRBD1
CDR3: ASSPGGWTVFHYGYT

V: TRBV28
J: TRBJ2-1
D: -
CDR3: ASSLSGTRFFEQF

V: TRBV14
J: TRBJ1-2
D: -
CDR3: AIIPGTGNYGYT